This TCR beta chain derives from a study of blood T cell repertoires in COVID-19. Study context: Acute-phase and convalescent COVID-19 samples originated in the United States, Italy and Spain. T cells, B-cell-depleted T cells, or PBMCs provided the cDNA or gDNA that served as material.

Source study methods: Amplified reference gene primers provided the basis for estimating nucleated cell counts. The data were produced by immunoSEQ multiplex PCR, yet TCRdb's version contains in-frame clones alone and is incomplete. The DNA was the basis for D and trimming; V, J and clone size are from that table. The table includes just under 350,000 clones, 65% to 85% detected once. In germline, CDR1 is SGHTA, CDR2 FQGNSA. The CDR3 is made up of 14 amino acids. Between the trimmed V and J ends, which lost 2 bases and 5 bases, there was a span of 12 bases. The chain recombines TRBV7-2 with TRBJ2-5; a weak D match, TRBD2 (7 bases). Sequenced input: peripheral blood. The source of this sequence is a man aged 30-40 years with active or convalescent COVID-19. This CDR3 reads CASSLRGGSETQYF. The CDR3 bases are TGTGCCAGCAGCTTACGCGGGGGCAGTGAGACCCAGTACTTC.